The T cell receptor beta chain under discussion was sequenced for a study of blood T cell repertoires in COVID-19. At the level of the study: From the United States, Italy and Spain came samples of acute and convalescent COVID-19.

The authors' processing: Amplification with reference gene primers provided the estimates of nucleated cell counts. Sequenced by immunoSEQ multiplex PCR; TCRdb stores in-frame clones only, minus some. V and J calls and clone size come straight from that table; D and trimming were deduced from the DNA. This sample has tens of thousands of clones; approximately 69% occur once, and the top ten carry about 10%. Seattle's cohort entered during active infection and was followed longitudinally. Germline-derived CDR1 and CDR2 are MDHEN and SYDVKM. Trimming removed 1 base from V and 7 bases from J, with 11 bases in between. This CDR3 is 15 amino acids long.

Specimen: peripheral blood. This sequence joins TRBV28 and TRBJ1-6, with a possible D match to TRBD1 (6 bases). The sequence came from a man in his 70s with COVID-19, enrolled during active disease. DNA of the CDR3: TGTGCCAGCAGTTTATCCACAGGGCTCAATTCACCCCTCCACTTT. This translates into CASSLSTGLNSPLHF. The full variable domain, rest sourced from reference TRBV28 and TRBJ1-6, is DVKVTQSSRYLVKRTGEKVFLECVQDMDHENMFWYRQDPGLGLRLIYFSYDVKMKEKGDIPEGYSVSREKKERFSLILESASTNQTSMYLCASSLSTGLNSPLHFGNGTRLTVT.